This passage covers 31 T cell receptor beta chains from one sample sequenced in a study of chemoradiotherapy in HPV16-positive cancers. The method was immunoSEQ multiplex PCR; TCRdb's version includes in-frame clones alone and lacks a portion of them. The data contain about 20,000 clones, approximately 84% of them seen just once; the ten biggest clones take up over 3.5%. The sequenced sample was blood, obtained from a patient who underwent chemoradiotherapy. These TCRs come from a human donor with HPV-associated anogenital cancer.

The J gene is TRBJ1-4, the V gene TRBV6-1, with 7 bases fitting TRBD1. The CDR3 runs to 15 residues. V shed 4 bases and J 4 bases; nucleotides not matched to a gene: 6. Germline V gene data show CDR1 as MNHNS and CDR2 as SASEGT. The CDR3 DNA reads TGTGCCAGCAGTGGGGTGGACAGGATTAATGAAAAACTGTTTTTT. This codes for CASSGVDRINEKLFF.

The chain combines TRBV11-2 with TRBJ1-5; D may be TRBD1 (5 bases). The V end lost 3 bases, the J end lost 7 bases, and 16 bases lay between the germline ends. Germline V gene lookup returns CDR1 SGHAT and CDR2 FQNNGV. CDR3 length: 15 residues. CDR3 DNA sequence: TGTGCCAGCAGCTTTGGTCAGGGCATAGCCCAGCCCCAGCATTTT. It codes for CASSFGQGIAQPQHF.

V is TRBV6-4 and J is TRBJ1-1; tentative D call: TRBD1 (6 bases). The germline V and J ends were trimmed by 6 bases and 4 bases, with 9 bases remaining between them. This CDR3 has 12 residues. From germline, CDR1 is MRHNA and CDR2 SNTAGT. The CDR3, as DNA: TGTGCCAGCAGGGGGGCAGGCACTGAAGCTTTCTTT. The encoded protein is CASRGAGTEAFF.

This clone was counted a single time. DNA for the CDR3: TGTGCCAGCAGTGATCAAACCGGGACAGGGAATGAAAAACTGTTTTTT. Residues: CASSDQTGTGNEKLFF. V gene TRBV6-1 combines with J gene TRBJ1-4, with 9 bases lining up with TRBD1. The CDR3 totals 16 residues. Germline lookup yields CDR1 MNHNS and CDR2 SASEGT. With 3 bases clipped from V and 5 bases from J, the junction kept 7 bases outside the gene matches.

CDR3 sequence reads: CASSLSLENVLSSRPQHF. The CDR3 coding sequence is TGTGCCAGCAGTTTAAGTCTGGAAAACGTACTATCGAGTAGGCCCCAGCATTTT. The chain is built from TRBV28 and TRBJ1-5; D gene ambiguous. The V end lost 2 bases, the J end lost 9 bases, and 26 bases lay between the germline ends. The CDR3 consists of 18 residues. Germline V CDR1 and CDR2: MDHEN, SYDVKM.

The gene calls are TRBV6-6 and TRBJ1-4; TRBD1 might be the D (6 bases). CDR1 MNHNY and CDR2 SVGAGI come from the germline V gene (reference sequence). The V gene lost 10 bases and the J gene lost 4 bases, with 16 bases spanning the gap. CDR3 length: 14 residues. CDR3 residues: CAIGYGGRNEKLFF. The CDR3 DNA sequence: TGTGCCATCGGATATGGGGGGCGTAATGAAAAACTGTTTTTT.

The chain joins TRBV18 to TRBJ2-3; TRBD2 aligns across 9 bases. Unmatched junction bases numbered 3, after V lost 4 bases and J lost 1 base. CDR3 length equals 15 residues. The germline V gene has CDR1 KGHSH and CDR2 LQKENI. Here the CDR3 DNA reads TGTGCCAGCTCACGGTCTAGCGGGGGCACAGATACGCAGTATTTT. This encodes CASSRSSGGTDTQYF.

This sequence joins TRBV28 and TRBJ2-6; TRBD1 is a possible D gene (5 bases). V was trimmed by 3 bases and J by 0 bases, leaving 9 bases between them. The CDR3 runs to 16 residues. Germline-derived CDR1 and CDR2 are MDHEN and SYDVKM. The chain's CDR3 is CASSFQGFSGANVLTF. The DNA of the CDR3 is TGTGCCAGCAGTTTTCAGGGTTTCTCTGGGGCCAACGTCCTGACTTTC.

This clone appeared once. V is TRBV6-5 and J is TRBJ1-1; 9 bases map to TRBD1. Germline values: CDR1 MNHEY, CDR2 SVGAGI. V gave up 5 bases and J gave up 2 bases; unmatched junction bases: 6. The CDR3 is made up of 15 amino acids. The CDR3 sequence is CASSLPGQGNTEAFF. CDR3 DNA: TGTGCCAGCAGTCTCCCGGGACAGGGAAACACTGAAGCTTTCTTT.

Points on this clone: Other DNA sequences in the same sample also yield this CDR3. The chain links TRBV6-5 to TRBJ1-6; a weak D match, TRBD1 (5 bases). V shed 3 bases and J shed 10 bases, with 10 bases lying between them. CDR3 length: 13 residues. The V gene's germline CDR1 is MNHEY and CDR2 SVGAGI. The CDR3 loop reads CASSYLGDSPLHF. CDR3 coding DNA: TGTGCCAGCAGTTATTTGGGGGACTCACCCCTCCACTTT.

The chain combines TRBV6-5 with TRBJ1-4; TRBD1 is a possible D gene (5 bases). The CDR3 contains 13 residues. Per the germline V gene, CDR1 is MNHEY and CDR2 is SVGAGI. Trimming took off 4 bases at V and 12 bases at J, with 15 bases between the two ends. For the CDR3, the DNA is TGTGCCAGCAGTTCCGGGACCGCGATCGAACTGTTTTTT. Translation: CASSSGTAIELFF.

This chain connects TRBV5-5 to TRBJ2-2; D gene unclear. In germline, CDR1 is SGHKS, CDR2 YYEKEE (reference sequence). V lost 4 bases and J 6 bases, leaving 10 bases between the germline ends. There are 13 residues in the CDR3. Written as DNA, the CDR3 is TGTGCCAGCAGCGAACCCGGGTCCGGGGAGCTGTTTTTT. Translating gives CASSEPGSGELFF.

The J gene is TRBJ1-2, the V gene TRBV7-2, with D tentatively TRBD1 (6 bases). The V gene's germline CDR1 is SGHTA and CDR2 FQGNSA. The V end was cut by 6 bases, the J end by 3 bases, with 8 bases between. There are 12 residues in the CDR3. CDR3 protein: CASSRQDYGYTF. In DNA form, the CDR3 reads TGTGCCAGCAGTCGACAGGACTATGGCTACACCTTC.

This clone was detected once. The chain links TRBV18 to TRBJ1-4; possibly TRBD1 for D (5 bases). The CDR3 is made up of 15 amino acids. Germline values: CDR1 KGHSH, CDR2 LQKENI. V was cut by 6 bases and J by 5 bases, with 16 bases left in between. The CDR3 coding sequence is TGTGCCAGCTCGTACGGGACGGTCGAAAATGAAAAACTGTTTTTT. It is translated as CASSYGTVENEKLFF.

The chain recombines TRBV7-6 with TRBJ1-5; D is perhaps TRBD1 (5 bases). The length of the CDR3 is 14 residues. Trimming left V 4 bases short and J 5 bases short, with 12 bases between. CDR1 is SGHVS, CDR2 FNYEAQ, per germline. CDR3 in DNA: TGTGCCAGCAGCTCGACAGCCACCGATCAGCCCCAGCATTTT. Its protein is CASSSTATDQPQHF.

The chain links TRBV9 to TRBJ2-3; D is unclear. CDR1 and CDR2 (germline): SGDLS, YYNGEE. The CDR3 runs 15 residues. Trimming pared 0 bases from V and 0 bases from J, leaving 8 bases between. The CDR3, as DNA: TGTGCCAGCAGCGTAGCCATCACTAGCACAGATACGCAGTATTTT. Its protein product is CASSVAITSTDTQYF.

V usage is TRBV18 and J usage is TRBJ2-6; D is tentatively TRBD1 or TRBD2 (5 bases each). V lost 2 bases to trimming and J lost 2 bases, with 16 bases between them. The CDR3 runs to 18 residues. The germline gives CDR1 KGHSH, CDR2 LQKENI. In DNA form, the CDR3 reads TGTGCCAGCTCACCAGCCGGGGTGGGGGTACCTGGGGCCAACGTCCTGACTTTC. Translating gives CASSPAGVGVPGANVLTF.

The chain is built from TRBV18 and TRBJ2-7, with D perhaps assigned TRBD1 or TRBD2 (6 bases each). The CDR3 totals 15 residues. V was clipped by 3 bases and J by 2 bases, with 14 bases between them. Germline V gene lookup returns CDR1 KGHSH and CDR2 LQKENI. This chain's CDR3 is CASSPRGHNTYEQYF. The CDR3 bases are TGTGCCAGCTCACCTCGGGGGCACAACACCTACGAGCAGTACTTC.

V is TRBV7-8 and J is TRBJ1-1; maybe TRBD1 (5 bases). CDR3 length: 14 amino acids. Trimming took off 4 bases at V and 2 bases at J, with 11 bases between the two ends. In germline, CDR1 is SGHVS, CDR2 FQNEAQ. The chain's CDR3 is CASSWDRSNTEAFF. The CDR3 DNA reads as TGTGCCAGCAGCTGGGACCGCTCTAACACTGAAGCTTTCTTT.

V is TRBV11-1 and J is TRBJ1-3, with 8 bases fitting TRBD1. Germline lookup yields CDR1 SGHAT and CDR2 FQDESV (reference sequence). The V and J ends lost 5 bases and 0 bases, in that order; junction bases with no gene match: 3. The CDR3 is 15 amino acids. CDR3 DNA: TGTGCCAGCAGCCGAGGGACAGGCTCTGGAAACACCATATATTTT. This codes for CASSRGTGSGNTIYF.

The chain recombines TRBV5-6 with TRBJ2-5; no definite D call. V was shortened by 4 bases and J by 2 bases, with 15 bases between the two germline ends. The germline gives CDR1 SGHDT, CDR2 YYEEEE. This CDR3 is 15 amino acids long. This chain's CDR3 is CASSPLPGQQETQYF. CDR3 nucleotide sequence: TGTGCCAGCAGCCCCCTCCCCGGGCAACAAGAGACCCAGTACTTC. Filled out from reference TRBV5-6 and TRBJ2-5, the complete variable domain reads DAGVTQSPTHLIKTRGQQVTLRCSPKSGHDTVSWYQQALGQGPQFIFQYYEEEERQRGNFPDRFSGHQFPNYSSELNVNALLLGDSALYLCASSPLPGQQETQYFGPGTRLLVL.

The CDR3 nucleotides are TGTGCCAGCAGCTTGGCTATATTGGAGCAGTTCTTC. Amino acid sequence: CASSLAILEQFF. The V and J genes are TRBV5-6 and TRBJ2-1; no clear D. The germline gives CDR1 SGHDT, CDR2 YYEEEE. This CDR3 contains 12 residues. Deletions cut 0 bases from V and 10 bases from J, with 8 bases between. The complete variable domain, with remaining parts taken from reference TRBV5-6 and TRBJ2-1, reads DAGVTQSPTHLIKTRGQQVTLRCSPKSGHDTVSWYQQALGQGPQFIFQYYEEEERQRGNFPDRFSGHQFPNYSSELNVNALLLGDSALYLCASSLAILEQFFGPGTRLTVL.

The J gene is TRBJ2-7, the V gene TRBV23-1; D not resolved. Being an ORF, TRBV23-1 has a function that is uncertain. V was shortened by 2 bases and J by 4 bases, with 18 bases between the two germline ends. This CDR3 is built from 16 residues. The CDR3 sequence is CASSQTGPRLRYEQYF. CDR3 bases: TGCGCCAGCAGTCAAACCGGGCCCCGCTTAAGATACGAGCAGTACTTC.

This rearrangement joins TRBV5-1 to TRBJ1-1; no definite D call. V dropped 4 bases and J dropped 4 bases, with 11 bases sitting between them. Germline CDR1 is SGHRS and CDR2 is YFSETQ. This CDR3 is built from 13 residues. For the CDR3, the DNA is TGCGCCAGCAGCCGGACGGAAAGCACTGAAGCTTTCTTT. Residues: CASSRTESTEAFF.

The rearrangement uses TRBV15 and TRBJ1-3; possibly TRBD1 for D (5 bases). Germline CDR1 reads LNHNV; CDR2 reads YYDKDF (reference sequence). V was trimmed by 0 bases and J by 2 bases, leaving 8 bases between them. This CDR3 has 15 residues. CDR3 amino acids: CATSRDPGAGNTIYF. DNA of the CDR3: TGTGCCACCAGCAGAGATCCGGGGGCTGGAAACACCATATATTTT.

The chain is built from TRBV15 and TRBJ1-5; D gene ambiguous. V lost 5 bases and J lost 2, with 7 bases in between. This CDR3 has 13 amino acids. Germline V gives CDR1 LNHNV, CDR2 YYDKDF (reference sequence). The CDR3: CATSASGNQPQHF. The CDR3 nucleotides are TGTGCCACCAGCGCTAGTGGCAATCAGCCCCAGCATTTT.

The chain carries TRBV7-2 and TRBJ1-1; D is perhaps TRBD1 (5 bases). V gave up 5 bases and J gave up 3 bases, with 7 bases separating them. The CDR3 is 12 amino acids. Looked up from germline, CDR1 is SGHTA and CDR2 is FQGNSA. CDR3 DNA: TGTGCCAGCAGCCAAGGGGACACTGAAGCTTTCTTT. This sequence encodes CASSQGDTEAFF.

The chain links TRBV10-3 to TRBJ2-7, with D possibly TRBD2 on 6 matching bases. V shed 0 bases and J shed 3 bases, with 6 bases lying between them. CDR1 is ENHRY, CDR2 SYGVKD, per germline. The CDR3 extends over 13 amino acids. The CDR3 sequence is CAISESGGYEQYF. In nucleotides, the CDR3 is TGTGCCATCAGTGAGTCCGGGGGCTACGAGCAGTACTTC.

This chain connects TRBV29-1 to TRBJ2-4, with D possibly TRBD1 on 5 matching bases. Per the germline V gene, CDR1 is SQVTM and CDR2 is ANQGSEA. V gave up 5 bases and J gave up 11 bases, with 13 bases separating them. This CDR3 spans 11 amino acids. Here the CDR3 reads CSVSGSGVQYF. The CDR3 DNA reads TGCAGCGTTTCAGGGTCAGGAGTTCAGTACTTC.

This chain uses TRBV11-2 with TRBJ2-7; TRBD1 matches 7 bases. The ends lost 3 bases at V and 2 bases at J; junction bases unmatched: 1. The CDR3 contains 13 residues. CDR1 SGHAT and CDR2 FQNNGV come from the germline V gene. Here the CDR3 DNA reads TGTGCCAGCAGCTTCGGGACAGCCTACGAGCAGTACTTC. Its translation: CASSFGTAYEQYF.

This clone was seen a few times. V usage is TRBV10-1 and J usage is TRBJ1-2; D gene ambiguous. Per the germline V gene, CDR1 is WNHNN and CDR2 is SYGVQD (reference sequence). This CDR3 spans 14 amino acids. V dropped 0 bases and J dropped 4 bases, with 9 bases sitting between them. CDR3 nucleotides: TGCGCCAGCAGTGAGTCAGGGTCAACCTATGGCTACACCTTC. It yields the protein CASSESGSTYGYTF.